Listed below are T cell receptor beta chains from one sample, sequenced in a study of human T cells and chemical hapten exposure. TCRdb independently ran MiXCR on the RACE reads; one entry per CDR3 protein. This sample carries 75,000 to 90,000 distinct CDR3 sequences, over 9% of them seen once, and the ten largest clones take about 1.4%. Sequencing was performed on whole blood, taken in connection with sensitization to the hapten diphenylcyclopropenone (DPC). These receptors originate from a woman between 45 and 65 years old with alopecia areata. Some clones in this sample may be carry-over from other donors' samples. Each CDR3 is given with its conserved first and last residue. Each record gives: CDR3 DNA, CDR3 protein, V gene, J gene, CDR3 length, clone size, D gene. The D gene is left open where the match is weak. A row's size may be missing; if present it is once, few, many or a size class.

CDR3 DNA: TGTGCCAGCAGCTTAAGAACCGGGGAGCTGTTTTTT; CDR3 protein: CASSLRTGELFF; V gene: TRBV7-3; J gene: TRBJ2-2; CDR3 length: 12; clone size: few; D gene: .
CDR3 DNA: TGTGCCATCAGTGACAGGGACAGGAAGAACACCGGGGAGCTGTTTTTT; CDR3 protein: CAISDRDRKNTGELFF; V gene: TRBV10-3; J gene: TRBJ2-2; CDR3 length: 16; clone size: few; D gene: TRBD1
CDR3 DNA: TGTGCCAGCTCACCATGGGACAGGGAGGATAATTCACCCCTCCACTTT; CDR3 protein: CASSPWDREDNSPLHF; V gene: TRBV18; J gene: TRBJ1-6; CDR3 length: 16; clone size: many; D gene: TRBD1
CDR3 DNA: TGTGCCAGCAAATATCGGCTAGCGGGATTGGTAGATACGCAGTATTTT; CDR3 protein: CASKYRLAGLVDTQYF; V gene: TRBV12-3/TRBV12-4; J gene: TRBJ2-3; CDR3 length: 16; clone size: many; D gene: TRBD2
CDR3 DNA: TGTGCCAGCAGTGAAGCAGCGACAGGGGTCGGTCAGCCCCAGCATTTT; CDR3 protein: CASSEAATGVGQPQHF; V gene: TRBV6-1; J gene: TRBJ1-5; CDR3 length: 16; clone size: .; D gene: TRBD1
CDR3 DNA: TGTGCCACCAGCAGAGAGCTGGCGCTGAACACTGAAGCTTTCTTT; CDR3 protein: CATSRELALNTEAFF; V gene: TRBV15; J gene: TRBJ1-1; CDR3 length: 15; clone size: many; D gene: .
CDR3 DNA: TGTGCCAGCAGCTTAGGGACTAGCGGGAGGCCCCAGGGGCAGTATTTT; CDR3 protein: CASSLGTSGRPQGQYF; V gene: TRBV7-8; J gene: TRBJ2-3; CDR3 length: 16; clone size: few; D gene: TRBD2
CDR3 DNA: TGTGCCAGCAGCTTGATCAGGGACAATGAGCAGTTCTTC; CDR3 protein: CASSLIRDNEQFF; V gene: TRBV5-4; J gene: TRBJ2-1; CDR3 length: 13; clone size: few; D gene: .
CDR3 DNA: TGTGCCAGCAGGGGGGCCTGGGACAGGGGCAATAGGGAGCAGTACTTC; CDR3 protein: CASRGAWDRGNREQYF; V gene: TRBV6-5; J gene: TRBJ2-7; CDR3 length: 16; clone size: many; D gene: TRBD1
CDR3 DNA: TGTGCCACAGGACAGAGCACTGAAGCTTTCTTT; CDR3 protein: CATGQSTEAFF; V gene: TRBV6-1; J gene: TRBJ1-1; CDR3 length: 11; clone size: .; D gene: .
CDR3 DNA: TGTGCCAGCAGTTTCACAGGGCCCGAGGATACGCAGTATTTT; CDR3 protein: CASSFTGPEDTQYF; V gene: TRBV27; J gene: TRBJ2-3; CDR3 length: 14; clone size: many; D gene: .
CDR3 DNA: TGTGCCAGCAGCCCCCCAGGCGGGAGCAACTACGAGCAGTACTTC; CDR3 protein: CASSPPGGSNYEQYF; V gene: TRBV28; J gene: TRBJ2-7; CDR3 length: 15; clone size: .; D gene: TRBD2
CDR3 DNA: TGTGCCAGCAGTCTAGGGGCTAGCGGCGCCTACAATGAGCAGTTCTTC; CDR3 protein: CASSLGASGAYNEQFF; V gene: TRBV27; J gene: TRBJ2-1; CDR3 length: 16; clone size: many; D gene: TRBD2
CDR3 DNA: TGTGCCGGCAATAATGGCTCTGGGGCCAACGTCCTGACTTTC; CDR3 protein: CAGNNGSGANVLTF; V gene: TRBV30; J gene: TRBJ2-6; CDR3 length: 14; clone size: .; D gene: .
CDR3 DNA: TGTGCCAGCAGCCAGCAGGGCAGCGGTCTCTCCTACAATGAGCAGTTCTTC; CDR3 protein: CASSQQGSGLSYNEQFF; V gene: TRBV14; J gene: TRBJ2-1; CDR3 length: 17; clone size: .; D gene: .
CDR3 DNA: TGCAGTGCTGCTCCTACAGGGTCTGGAAACACCATATATTTT; CDR3 protein: CSAAPTGSGNTIYF; V gene: TRBV20-1; J gene: TRBJ1-3; CDR3 length: 14; clone size: few; D gene: .
CDR3 DNA: TGTGCCAGCTCACCTCGACTCTCCGAGCAGTACTTC; CDR3 protein: CASSPRLSEQYF; V gene: TRBV18; J gene: TRBJ2-7; CDR3 length: 12; clone size: .; D gene: .